This TCR beta chain was captured in a study of Graves' ophthalmopathy and Graves' hyperthyroidism (dated by TCRdb to the late 2010s). Background for the entire study: Peripheral blood was collected at initial diagnosis, before any treatment. In over 5 hyperthyroidism patients, the T-cell repertoire of thyroid tissue was compared with the T-cell repertoire of blood. The study used signatures of the TCR beta repertoire to tell Graves' ophthalmopathy apart from Graves' hyperthyroidism and to predict which patients would progress to ophthalmopathy. For independent validation, a separate cohort was made up of 18 hyperthyroidism patients plus 17 patients who later progressed from hyperthyroidism to ophthalmopathy. In total, 135 blood samples were TCR-sequenced: around 42 ophthalmopathy, under 85 hyperthyroidism and some 17 hyperthyroidism-to-ophthalmopathy patients. Following sampling, methimazole starting at 30 mg daily was administered to hyperthyroidism patients, and high-dose intravenous methylprednisolone was administered to ophthalmopathy patients. The approximately 100 discovery patients were randomly divided into training and test sets at a 7:3 ratio. To explore V-J signatures distinguishing ophthalmopathy from hyperthyroidism, a discovery set of around 97 patients (about 44 ophthalmopathy, 57 stable hyperthyroidism) was enrolled. The full study reports these points: Sample size was not statistically predetermined, and group allocation was not concealed from the investigators. In validation, the model predicted ophthalmopathy progression with 70.59% sensitivity and about 77% specificity; more than ten predicted patients were CT-confirmed with GO in a median of about 7.1 months. The 13-signature model separated ophthalmopathy from stable hyperthyroidism with roughly 90% sensitivity and roughly 84% specificity in cross-validation, and 80%/75% in the test set. Most of the expanded thyroid clonotypes with a frequency above 0.001 were also detected in blood, and it was suggested that the thyroid immune response may be reflected by blood repertoires.

The germline V gene sets CDR1 to SGHVS and CDR2 to FQNEAQ. The CDR3 starts with the cysteine, ends with the phenylalanine, and has 13 residues. Just CDR3 DNA is preserved here, 39 bases in frame from base 1. V is cut by 5 bases and J by 1 base, and the space between the germline ends is 9 bases. Hyperthyroidism was defined as stable when no progression to ophthalmopathy occurred within 18 months of follow-up. Patients with hyperthyroidism were aged 18 to 65 years, had been newly diagnosed, and had a disease duration of less than 2 months. Patients with other autoimmune diseases, uncontrolled infections, pregnancy or lactation were excluded from the study. Clinical symptoms, serum thyroxine, TRAb, thyroid ultrasound and orbital computed tomography formed the basis of the diagnosis. PBMCs were isolated from more than 9 ml of fresh peripheral blood by Ficoll-Paque density gradient centrifugation. Total RNA was extracted with Trizol reagent and quality-checked on an Agilent 2100 Bioanalyzer.

For repertoire sequencing, the TCR beta CDR3 regions were amplified from RNA transcripts. HTBI primers and the Qiagen OneStep RT-PCR kit were used in a first-round RT-PCR, which was followed by a second-round multiplex PCR, size selection and purification. Libraries were sequenced paired-end with 100 bp reads on an Illumina HiSeq2000. The paper's processing steps were these. SOAPnuke was used to process the reads, removing any read that contained adapters or uncalled bases, had a mean Phred below 15, or lacked an exact match to the constant primer or identifier. High-quality paired reads were merged with COPE v1.2.5. Unique nucleotide sequences were defined as clonotypes and aligned to IMGT TRB V, D and J references using MiTCR v1.1. Analysis was restricted to V-J combinations with a frequency above 0.0001, which covered 99% to 99.2% of repertoires. For each V-J combination, a TCR clonal expansion and chaos score was defined as F50 clonal expansion divided by the chaos observed in the TCRdist matrix. Features were reduced by Welch's t-statistics and random forest to over 10 V-J combinations, which fed a naive Bayes classifier. Thyroid-blood repertoire similarity was quantified with the Morisita-Horn index. In TCRdb, the public reads were trimmed at Q25 with fastp and aligned with MiXCR, with productive beta chains retained. All rows with the same CDR3 protein become a single entry with the most common DNA and genes. These V and J calls derive from TCRdb rather than the authors' analysis. The sample table contains hundreds of thousands of distinct CDR3 sequences; only one count was recorded for 22% of them. Of the sample, about 6.6% falls within the top ten clones.

This clonotype appeared many times. It lacks a known antigen. Base qualities are not recorded, but no much larger clone differs from it by a single base. Sequencing was performed on peripheral blood. The sequence is built from TRBV7-8 and TRBJ2-7; no D gene is confidently identified. The clonotype comes from a woman between 18 and 29 years old with stable Graves' hyperthyroidism. Some clones in this sample may be carry-over from other donors' samples. Donor details come from another sample of the same person, matched by shared clones. The nucleotide sequence reads TGTGCCAGCAGCCGATCGCGATCCTACGAGCAGTACTTC. Translation gives CASSRSRSYEQYF.